Only a few counts were recorded for the clone carrying this TCR beta chain. Antigen unknown. Trimming removed 5 bases at V and 6 bases at J, with 14 bases between. The CDR3 consists of 15 residues. Germline lookup yields CDR1 SGHTA and CDR2 FQGNSA. This record comes from a study of cytomegalovirus exposure and HLA in healthy donors. At the level of the study: Most donors, 70% to 85% of more than 300 genotyped, fell in the Caucasian-associated ancestry cluster. Study-level results: A later analysis linked a missense variant in DCLRE1C to the trimming of TCR beta V and J genes. Reported performance of the classifier showed diagnosis of cytomegalovirus status with high specificity and sensitivity.

PCR was performed using 60 Vbeta and 13 Jbeta primers. The assay was immunoSEQ multiplex PCR, and TCRdb's table has in-frame clones only and misses some. Here the sample spans about 140,000 clones, 78% being singletons. The chain couples TRBV7-2 to TRBJ1-6, with D tentatively TRBD1 (6 bases). Source material: PBMCs. The clonotype originates from a male donor in good health and CMV-seronegative. This CDR3 reads CASSTSGEINSPLHF. The DNA for the CDR3 is TGTGCCAGCAGCACCTCAGGGGAGATTAATTCACCCCTCCACTTT.